This TCR beta chain is drawn from a study of CD8 T cells in Susac syndrome. It was with random hexamers that roughly 0.45 to 1 ug RNA was reverse transcribed. TCRdb reprocessed the immunoSEQ multiplex PCR reads with MiXCR, giving one entry per CDR3 protein. Among about 150,000 distinct CDR3 sequences, 85% to 95% were seen once, and the ten largest hold roughly 0.16%. This TCR came from a human donor with Susac syndrome. Sequencing input: CD4+ T cells from PBMCs.

In DNA, the CDR3 is TGTGCCAGCAGGGCAAACACAGATACGCAGTATTTT. Translation: CASRANTDTQYF. This chain joins TRBV2 and TRBJ2-3, with D unclear. Germline assignment: CDR1 SNHLY and CDR2 FYNNEI. The CDR3 is 12 residues long. Deletions cut 6 bases from V and 2 bases from J, with 6 bases between.